These 10 T cell receptor beta chains came from one sample sequenced in a study of regulatory T cells in long-lasting Graves disease. Time point reported: persistent/refractory GD, antithyroid drugs over 5 years with positive TRAb. RNA isolated from PBMCs was used to make the TCR library. With iRepertoire HTBI primers and Arm-PCR of CDR3 regions, TCR beta libraries were built. TCRdb itself ran the multiplex PCR reads through MiXCR, one entry per CDR3 protein. This sample carries a few hundred thousand distinct CDR3 sequences, roughly 20% of them seen once, and the ten largest clones take about 27%. Sequenced here: peripheral blood mononuclear cells (PBMCs), sampled when the disease was refractory, from a patient treated with antithyroid drugs. These TCRs come from a woman between 35 and 50 years old with Graves disease.

The table lists this clonotype with many counts. CDR3 loop: CASSLRGRDTEAFF. The DNA for the CDR3 is TGTGCCAGCAGTTTGAGAGGCAGGGACACTGAAGCTTTCTTT. J is TRBJ1-1 and V is TRBV28; D might be TRBD1 (5 bases). V gave up 3 bases and J gave up 3 bases, with 11 bases separating them. Germline CDR1 reads MDHEN; CDR2 reads SYDVKM. The CDR3 is 14 amino acids.

This rearrangement joins TRBV11-2 to TRBJ2-1, with D possibly being TRBD2 (5 bases). The CDR3 is 20 residues long. The V gene's germline CDR1 is SGHAT and CDR2 FQNNGV. V was clipped by 3 bases and J by 5 bases, with 29 bases between them. The CDR3 DNA reads as TGTGCCAGCAGCTTTCCCAGGATCTTGGGGAGCTCACGGGAAGACAATGAGCAGTTCTTC. It codes for CASSFPRILGSSREDNEQFF.

This clonotype has at least ten counts. V usage is TRBV7-9 and J usage is TRBJ2-7; 7 bases fit TRBD1. V was clipped by 5 bases and J by 7 bases; unmatched bases: 5. The germline CDR1 and CDR2 sequences are SEHNR and FQNEAQ (reference sequence). This CDR3 has 12 amino acids. CDR3 loop: CASSGTAREQYF. The DNA of the CDR3 is TGTGCCAGCAGCGGGACAGCACGGGAGCAGTACTTC.

The chain uses TRBV2 and TRBJ2-5, with 7 bases fitting TRBD2. This CDR3 has 12 amino acids. The V gene's germline CDR1 is SNHLY and CDR2 FYNNEI. Trimming at V came to 8 bases and at J to 5 bases, leaving 5 bases not matched to a gene. CDR3 sequence reads: CASGEGGETQYF. The CDR3 bases are TGTGCCAGCGGGGAGGGAGGGGAGACCCAGTACTTC.

V is TRBV19 and J is TRBJ2-7; 11 bases match TRBD2. The CDR3 runs 17 residues. The V segment lost 3 bases and the J segment 2 bases; nucleotides outside the gene matches: 9. Germline V gene sequence: CDR1 LNHDA, CDR2 SQIVND (reference sequence). The CDR3 DNA reads TGTGCCAGTAGTATCGGGGGACTAGCGGATAGCACCTACGAGCAGTACTTC. Its protein product is CASSIGGLADSTYEQYF.

This clonotype has just one count. The gene calls are TRBV11-2 and TRBJ2-1; 10 nucleotides match TRBD2. The CDR3 contains 17 residues. Germline V gene data show CDR1 as SGHAT and CDR2 as FQNNGV. V was pared by 2 bases and J by 1 base, with 5 bases of the junction left unmatched. The CDR3 coding sequence is TGTGCCAGCAGCTTAAGAATAGCGGGAGGATCCTACAATGAGCAGTTCTTC. As protein: CASSLRIAGGSYNEQFF. The entire variable domain, with the rest obtained from reference TRBV11-2 and TRBJ2-1, is as follows: EAGVAQSPRYKIIEKRQSVAFWCNPISGHATLYWYQQILGQGPKLLIQFQNNGVVDDSQLPKDRFSAERLKGVDSTLKIQPAKLEDSAVYLCASSLRIAGGSYNEQFFGPGTRLTVL.

This clonotype was picked up a small number of times. The V call is TRBV20-1, the J call TRBJ2-7, with D possibly matching TRBD2 (6 bases). This CDR3 is 13 amino acids long. V was shortened by 3 bases and J by 0 bases, with 9 bases between the two germline ends. Germline CDR1 and CDR2: DFQATT and SNEGSKA (reference sequence). CDR3 sequence: CSARPGASYEQYF. The CDR3 nucleotides are TGCAGTGCTAGGCCGGGAGCCTCCTACGAGCAGTACTTC.

Concerning this clonotype: A single base separates this from a much larger clone, so it may be a read error. The gene calls are TRBV29-1 and TRBJ1-1; D not certain. The CDR3 has 13 amino acids. Trimming cost V 4 bases and J 5 bases, with 14 bases left between them. The germline V gene encodes CDR1 SQVTM and CDR2 ANQGSEA. In DNA form, the CDR3 reads TGCAGCGTTGGAAGAGCAGTTCCAACTGAAGCTTTCTTT. It translates to CSVGRAVPTEAFF.

This clonotype was counted many times. This chain connects TRBV20-1 to TRBJ2-2, with 10 bases lining up with TRBD1. The length of the CDR3 is 18 residues. J was trimmed by 3 bases and V by 0 bases; bases with no gene match: 10. Germline V CDR1 and CDR2: DFQATT, SNEGSKA (reference sequence). Here the CDR3 reads CSARDLRQGARDTGELFF. The CDR3 nucleotides read TGCAGTGCTAGAGATCTGCGACAGGGGGCAAGGGACACCGGGGAGCTGTTTTTT.

The sample holds a few counts of this clonotype. The chain has TRBV6-1 and TRBJ1-1; tentative D call: TRBD1 (5 bases). V lost 4 bases to trimming and J lost 3 bases, with 15 bases between them. The CDR3 covers 15 residues. In germline, CDR1 is MNHNS, CDR2 SASEGT. The CDR3 sequence is CASSGLGRGDTEAFF. Written as DNA, the CDR3 is TGTGCCAGCAGTGGCCTTGGGAGGGGCGACACTGAAGCTTTCTTT.